One and the same sample provided the 21 T cell receptor beta chains below, sequenced in a study of blood T cells in healthy people across ages. A second PCR, run for about 7 to 11 cycles, used a sample-barcoded 5' primer plus a J-beta primer mix. TCRdb itself ran the 5' RACE reads through MiXCR, one entry per CDR3 protein. The data hold about 600,000 distinct CDR3 sequences, with 40% to 55% observed a single time. Sequencing was done on a sample of blood. The origin of the receptors is a man older than 75 in good health.

As regards this clonotype: Possible read error: a much larger clone is one base away. This chain connects TRBV6-6 to TRBJ2-1; D tentatively fits TRBD1 or TRBD2 (5 bases each). The CDR3 consists of 16 residues. Germline V lookup: CDR1 MNHNY, CDR2 SVGAGI (reference sequence). V lost 6 bases and J 0 bases, leaving 15 bases between the germline ends. The CDR3, as DNA: TGTGCCAGCAGCTCCGGGACGGCGGGCTCCTACAATGAGCAGTTCTTC. Translated, it gives CASSSGTAGSYNEQFF.

J is TRBJ1-5 and V is TRBV6-6; 7 bases agree with TRBD1. This CDR3 has 15 amino acids. Per germline, CDR1 MNHNY and CDR2 SVGAGI (reference sequence). J was trimmed by 3 bases and V by 4 bases; bases with no gene match: 6. This CDR3 is CASSSQGTANQPQHF. The CDR3, as DNA: TGTGCCAGCAGTTCCCAGGGGACAGCCAATCAGCCCCAGCATTTT.

In its sample, this clonotype was seen many times. V is TRBV6-6 and J is TRBJ2-1; perhaps TRBD1 as D (5 bases). Germline assignment: CDR1 MNHNY and CDR2 SVGAGI (reference sequence). Trimming left V 0 bases short and J 9 bases short, with 15 bases between. CDR3 length: 15 residues. As DNA, the CDR3 is TGTGCCAGCAGTTACTCGAACAGGAAGAGCAGTGAGCAGTTCTTC. Translation gives CASSYSNRKSSEQFF.

This chain joins TRBV4-1 and TRBJ2-7; D remains ambiguous. Per the germline V gene, CDR1 is MGHRA and CDR2 is YSYEKL. The CDR3 contains 14 residues. Trimming cost V 0 bases and J 2 bases, with 8 bases left between them. The CDR3: CASSQDISPYEQYF. For the CDR3, the DNA is TGCGCCAGCAGCCAAGACATAAGCCCCTACGAGCAGTACTTC.

The genes are TRBV10-3 and TRBJ2-7, with D perhaps assigned TRBD1 or TRBD2 (5 bases each). CDR3 length equals 15 residues. Germline CDR1 and CDR2: ENHRY and SYGVKD. The V and J ends lost 8 bases and 1 base respectively, with 18 bases between them. The CDR3 protein is CAIGLLGTDSYEQYF. CDR3 DNA: TGTGCCATCGGGTTACTAGGGACGGATTCCTACGAGCAGTACTTC.

The chain combines TRBV4-3 with TRBJ1-2, with D perhaps matching TRBD1 (5 bases). V was cut by 0 bases and J by 5 bases, with 16 bases left in between. The CDR3 is 16 residues long. The germline gives CDR1 LGHNA, CDR2 YSLEER. The DNA for the CDR3 is TGCGCCAGCAGCCAAGAGCCCCGAGACAGAGGATATGGCTACACCTTC. It encodes CASSQEPRDRGYGYTF.

At least ten counts were recorded for this clonotype. CDR3 DNA sequence: TGTGCCAGCACCACGGGCGGGAGCTCCTACAATGAGCAGTTCTTC. This encodes CASTTGGSSYNEQFF. This chain connects TRBV6-1 to TRBJ2-1; 7 positions match TRBD2. Germline assignment: CDR1 MNHNS and CDR2 SASEGT. The junction had 6 bases not matched to a gene; V was cut back by 7 bases and J by 0 bases. The CDR3 is made up of 15 amino acids.

The V call is TRBV28, the J call TRBJ2-3; no definite D call. CDR3 size: 13 residues. The germline V gene encodes CDR1 MDHEN and CDR2 SYDVKM. V lost 0 bases, J lost 6 bases, and 7 bases lay in between. The CDR3 loop reads CASSLWGPDTQYF. The DNA for the CDR3 is TGTGCCAGCAGTTTATGGGGCCCCGATACGCAGTATTTT. Full variable domain (rest looked up from reference TRBV28 and TRBJ2-3): DVKVTQSSRYLVKRTGEKVFLECVQDMDHENMFWYRQDPGLGLRLIYFSYDVKMKEKGDIPEGYSVSREKKERFSLILESASTNQTSMYLCASSLWGPDTQYFGPGTRLTVL.

The rearrangement joins TRBV25-1 to TRBJ2-1, with 7 nucleotides matching TRBD2. This CDR3 is built from 14 residues. V gave up 8 bases and J gave up 10 bases; unmatched junction bases: 14. Germline CDR1 is MGHDK and CDR2 is SYGVNS. The CDR3 DNA sequence: TGTGCCAGCGGAGCACTAGCGCCCCTCAAGGAGCAGTTCTTC. This encodes CASGALAPLKEQFF. Full variable domain (outside the CDR3, taken from reference TRBV25-1 and TRBJ2-1): EADIYQTPRYLVIGTGKKITLECSQTMGHDKMYWYQQDPGMELHLIHYSYGVNSTEKGDLSSESTVSRIRTEHFPLTLESARPSHTSQYLCASGALAPLKEQFFGPGTRLTVL.

V gene TRBV5-1 combines with J gene TRBJ2-3; TRBD1 aligns across 7 bases. This CDR3 has 12 amino acids. From germline, CDR1 is SGHRS and CDR2 YFSETQ. V dropped 0 bases and J dropped 10; count of bases not matched to a gene: 2. The CDR3 here is CASSLEGAAQYF. The CDR3 DNA follows: TGCGCCAGCAGCTTGGAGGGGGCAGCGCAGTATTTT.

V and J are TRBV12-3 or TRBV12-4 and TRBJ2-5, with 8 positions matching TRBD1. The tail of the sequence fits TRBJ2-7 better, so the J call may be wrong. This CDR3 has 16 amino acids. This CDR3 reads CASSGRGTGLSYEQYF. CDR3 DNA: TGTGCCAGCAGTGGCCGGGGGACAGGTCTGTCCTACGAGCAGTACTTC.

This clonotype has just a few counts. This sequence joins TRBV7-2 and TRBJ2-1; 8 bases are shared with TRBD2. With 3 bases clipped from V and 8 bases from J, the junction kept 12 bases outside the gene matches. Germline CDR1 and CDR2: SGHTA and FQGNSA. CDR3 length: 16 residues. The CDR3 DNA sequence: TGTGCCAGCAGCTTCTCCTCGGGACTAGTGGGCGATGAGCAGTTCTTC. Protein product: CASSFSSGLVGDEQFF. Based on the CDR3 plus reference TRBV7-2 and TRBJ2-1, the full variable domain is GAGVSQSPSNKVTEKGKDVELRCDPISGHTALYWYRQSLGQGLEFLIYFQGNSAPDKSGLPSDRFSAERTGGSVSTLTIQRTQQEDSAVYLCASSFSSGLVGDEQFFGPGTRLTVL.

This clonotype has a handful of counts. J is TRBJ2-7 and V is TRBV12-5; the D is unclear. The germline CDR1 and CDR2 sequences are LGHNT and FRNRAP. Trimming left V 2 bases short and J 2 bases short, with 4 bases between. The CDR3 totals 12 residues. CDR3 protein: CASGLSPYEQYF. As DNA, the CDR3 is TGTGCTAGTGGTTTGTCCCCCTACGAGCAGTACTTC.

This clonotype was detected ten times or more. The gene calls are TRBV6-6 and TRBJ2-3; 9 nucleotides line up with TRBD1. The CDR3 has 15 amino acids. CDR1 is MNHNY, CDR2 SVGAGI, per germline (reference sequence). Trimming at V came to 8 bases and at J to 1 base, leaving 7 bases not matched to a gene. The CDR3 region has the DNA TGTGCCAGCGGTCACCGGGACAGGGGCACAGATACGCAGTATTTT. This sequence encodes CASGHRDRGTDTQYF.

This clonotype was seen at least ten times. The chain carries TRBV6-5 and TRBJ2-3; the match to TRBD1 covers 8 bases. After removal of 0 bases from V and 3 bases from J, the junction contained 5 bases not matched to a gene. Germline CDR1 and CDR2: MNHEY and SVGAGI. The CDR3 is made up of 16 amino acids. CDR3 coding DNA: TGTGCCAGCAGTTACTCGTTTTACAGGGGGACAGATACGCAGTATTTT. Amino acid sequence: CASSYSFYRGTDTQYF.

The chain has TRBV28 and TRBJ2-7, with TRBD2 as a possible D gene (6 bases). The germline V gene has CDR1 MDHEN and CDR2 SYDVKM. Trimming cost V 2 bases and J 9 bases, with 17 bases left between them. The CDR3 consists of 14 residues. The DNA for the CDR3 is TGTGCCAGCAGTTTAGCGACGGGACGGGGGTTGCAGTACTTC. The encoded protein is CASSLATGRGLQYF.

The V gene is TRBV30, the J gene TRBJ2-1, with D possibly TRBD2 on 5 matching bases. In germline, CDR1 is GTSNPN, CDR2 SVGIG (reference sequence). The CDR3 is made up of 13 amino acids. Trimming shortened V by 4 bases and J by 9 bases, and 16 bases separated the two germline ends. The CDR3 here is CAWNSLRDSEQFF. The CDR3 bases are TGTGCCTGGAATTCACTTCGGGATAGTGAGCAGTTCTTC.

This clonotype was counted a few times. The chain links TRBV5-1 to TRBJ2-7; 9 bases match TRBD1. Germline CDR1 reads SGHRS; CDR2 reads YFSETQ. The CDR3 sequence is 14 residues long. Trimming removed 4 bases from V and 6 bases from J; junction bases left unmatched: 8. The CDR3 is CASSLGTGKSEQYF. CDR3 DNA sequence: TGCGCCAGCAGCCTGGGGACAGGGAAGAGCGAGCAGTACTTC.

V and J are TRBV7-2 and TRBJ2-7, with D perhaps assigned TRBD1 or TRBD2 (5 bases each). Trimming removed 5 bases at V and 6 bases at J, with 14 bases between. This CDR3 contains 13 residues. Germline assignment: CDR1 SGHTA and CDR2 FQGNSA. The CDR3, as DNA: TGTGCCAGCAGCCCCCGGTGGGGGAGCGAGCAGTACTTC. Residues: CASSPRWGSEQYF.

J is TRBJ2-7 and V is TRBV28; TRBD1 aligns across 10 bases. In germline, CDR1 is MDHEN, CDR2 SYDVKM. The V segment lost 4 bases and the J segment 0 bases; nucleotides outside the gene matches: 9. The CDR3 is 17 amino acids. The CDR3 reads CASSSDRGALPSYEQYF. For the CDR3, the DNA is TGTGCCAGCAGTTCGGACAGGGGGGCCCTTCCCTCCTACGAGCAGTACTTC.

The CDR3 sequence is CASYCGDLSNQPQHF. The CDR3, as DNA: TGTGCCTCATATTGCGGGGATCTAAGCAATCAGCCCCAGCATTTT. V usage is TRBV28 and J usage is TRBJ1-5; the D is unclear. V was pared by 11 bases and J by 1 base, with 18 bases between. In germline, CDR1 is MDHEN, CDR2 SYDVKM. CDR3 size: 15 residues. The full variable domain, rest sourced from reference TRBV28 and TRBJ1-5, is DVKVTQSSRYLVKRTGEKVFLECVQDMDHENMFWYRQDPGLGLRLIYFSYDVKMKEKGDIPEGYSVSREKKERFSLILESASTNQTSMYLCASYCGDLSNQPQHFGDGTRLSIL.